Sequencing of this T cell receptor beta chain was carried out in a study of T cell responses to AZD1222 COVID-19 vaccine. Per germline, CDR1 SGHRS and CDR2 YFSETQ. The CDR3 runs to 15 residues. The junction had 3 bases not matched to a gene; V was cut back by 0 bases and J by 7 bases. On this clone itself: The antigen is not known.

Study-level findings and limits: Baseline testing showed seropositivity in only a handful of AZD1222 recipients. Donors were largely white British and mainly female; clonal diversity was possibly underestimated. Increases in Spike-specific TCR breadth and depth were seen after two AZD1222 doses.

Generated by immunoSEQ multiplex PCR, the TCRdb table keeps only in-frame clones and is missing some. Among approximately 50,000 clones listed, 60% to 80% were seen once. The receptor comes from an adult who received the AZD1222 COVID-19 vaccine. This chain joins TRBV5-1 and TRBJ2-1; 11 bases agree with TRBD2. This specimen consisted of peripheral blood, obtained 28 days after the second AZD1222 dose. The CDR3 nucleotides read TGCGCCAGCAGCTTGGGACTAGCGGGGATGAATGAGCAGTTCTTC. It codes for CASSLGLAGMNEQFF.